This entry lists 31 T cell receptor beta chains sequenced from one sample in a study of identical twins. From the 5' RACE reads, TCRdb called clonotypes with MiXCR, one entry per CDR3 protein. The data contain around 500,000 distinct CDR3 sequences, 11% to 15% of them singletons. Separately, the same data were catalogued under a study of yellow fever vaccine responses in identical twins.

The sample was CD4+ T cells sorted from blood. Receptors originate from a woman under 30 in good health.

V is TRBV10-3 and J is TRBJ2-3; 15 bases map to TRBD2. The CDR3 spans 19 residues. Germline V gives CDR1 ENHRY, CDR2 SYGVKD. V lost 4 bases and J lost 0; bases outside the gene matches: 8. The CDR3 coding sequence is TGTGCCATCAGTGGTACCGGGACTAGCGGGGGGACGAGCACAGATACGCAGTATTTT. Protein: CAISGTGTSGGTSTDTQYF.

This clonotype was counted many times. The V and J genes are TRBV6-2 or TRBV6-3 and TRBJ1-5, with D uncertain. V was clipped by 2 bases and J by 2 bases, with 7 bases between them. The CDR3 contains 14 residues. The V gene's germline CDR1 is MNHEY and CDR2 SVGEGT. DNA of the CDR3: TGTGCCAGCAGTTACGAGGTTGGCAATCAGCCCCAGCATTTT. Encoded protein: CASSYEVGNQPQHF.

Many counts were recorded for this clonotype. The gene calls are TRBV6-2 or TRBV6-3 and TRBJ2-1, with TRBD2 matching over 11 bases. Germline loops: CDR1 MNHEY, CDR2 SVGEGT. With 7 bases clipped from V and 8 bases from J, the junction kept 16 bases outside the gene matches. The CDR3 has 17 residues. In nucleotides, the CDR3 is TGTGCCAGCAACCTCATTTTTACTAGCGGGGGCGGCTATGAGCAGTTCTTC. It codes for CASNLIFTSGGGYEQFF.

V and J are TRBV12-3 or TRBV12-4 and TRBJ2-7; tentative D call: TRBD1 (5 bases). This CDR3 spans 14 amino acids. The V and J ends lost 1 base and 2 bases respectively, with 9 bases between them. CDR3 loop: CASSLGTTTYEQYF. In DNA form, the CDR3 reads TGTGCCAGCAGTTTAGGGACAACTACCTACGAGCAGTACTTC.

This clonotype was detected ten times or more. The V gene is TRBV12-3 or TRBV12-4, the J gene TRBJ2-3; D is perhaps TRBD2 (5 bases). V was shortened by 1 base and J by 3 bases, with 11 bases between the two germline ends. This CDR3 region has 15 residues. CDR3: CASSLDRGRTDTQYF. In nucleotides, the CDR3 is TGTGCCAGCAGTTTAGACAGAGGGCGAACAGATACGCAGTATTTT.

The chain carries TRBV27 and TRBJ2-7, with D unresolved. V shed 5 bases and J shed 3 bases, with 14 bases lying between them. Per the germline V gene, CDR1 is MNHEY and CDR2 is SMNVEV (reference sequence). There are 14 residues in the CDR3. The CDR3 DNA follows: TGTGCCAGCAGTCTTTTGGGCAGAAGCTACGAGCAGTACTTC. Its protein is CASSLLGRSYEQYF.

The rearrangement uses TRBV10-3 and TRBJ1-1; maybe TRBD1 (5 bases). CDR3 size: 14 residues. The germline V gene encodes CDR1 ENHRY and CDR2 SYGVKD. Between the trimmed V and J ends, which lost 4 bases and 3 bases, there was a span of 12 bases. In DNA, the CDR3 is TGTGCCATCAGTGGCGTGGGCAGGGACACTGAAGCTTTCTTT. This codes for CAISGVGRDTEAFF.

This clonotype has ten or more counts. V is TRBV12-3 or TRBV12-4 and J is TRBJ2-3, with TRBD1 matching over 8 bases. The ends lost 3 bases at V and 5 bases at J; junction bases unmatched: 1. The CDR3 covers 13 residues. The CDR3 DNA reads TGTGCCAGCAGTTTCGACAGGGGAGATACGCAGTATTTT. It specifies CASSFDRGDTQYF.

This clonotype has ten or more counts. The chain is built from TRBV15 and TRBJ2-7; D is unclear. The germline V and J ends were trimmed by 0 bases and 6 bases, with 12 bases remaining between them. The V gene's germline CDR1 is LNHNV and CDR2 YYDKDF (reference sequence). This CDR3 comprises 14 residues. CDR3: CATSRDLSSGEQYF. The CDR3 region has the DNA TGTGCCACCAGCAGAGATTTATCGAGTGGCGAGCAGTACTTC.

This clonotype was seen only a few times. This sequence joins TRBV29-1 and TRBJ2-2, with D unresolved. The CDR3 length is 14 residues. V dropped 0 bases and J dropped 1 base, with 6 bases sitting between them. Per germline, CDR1 SQVTM and CDR2 ANQGSEA. The CDR3 here is CSVEEDLNTGELFF. CDR3 coding DNA: TGCAGCGTTGAAGAGGACCTGAACACCGGGGAGCTGTTTTTT.

The chain links TRBV7-9 to TRBJ2-7; 7 nucleotides line up with TRBD2. The germline gives CDR1 SEHNR, CDR2 FQNEAQ (reference sequence). The CDR3 has 12 residues. Trimming took 0 bases from V and 13 from J; bases not matched to a gene: 6. For the CDR3, the DNA is TGTGCCAGCAGCTTAGCAGATCTAGCGGTCTACTTC. Encoded protein: CASSLADLAVYF.

The V gene is TRBV18, the J gene TRBJ2-1; the D gene could be TRBD1 or TRBD2 (7 bases each). The germline V and J ends were trimmed by 0 bases and 7 bases, with 19 bases remaining between them. This CDR3 has 17 amino acids. Germline V gene lookup returns CDR1 KGHSH and CDR2 LQKENI. The chain's CDR3 is CASSPPSGGYRGNEQFF. The CDR3 nucleotides are TGTGCCAGCTCACCACCGTCCGGGGGGTACAGGGGTAATGAGCAGTTCTTC.

In this sample, this clonotype turned up many times. The V and J genes are TRBV6-2 or TRBV6-3 and TRBJ2-3; no firm D call. The CDR3 loop spans 13 amino acids. V was clipped by 8 bases and J by 5 bases, with 14 bases between them. Germline V gene sequence: CDR1 MNHEY, CDR2 SVGEGT. Here the CDR3 reads CASLMTGRDTQYF. In nucleotides, the CDR3 is TGTGCCAGCCTTATGACGGGTAGAGATACGCAGTATTTT.

This chain uses TRBV20-1 with TRBJ2-3, with 11 bases lining up with TRBD2. V trimming: 4 bases; J trimming: 4 bases; junction bases outside the gene matches: 10. CDR1 and CDR2 (germline): DFQATT, SNEGSKA (reference sequence). The CDR3 is 16 amino acids. CDR3 region: CSATRGVAGGPDTQYF. In DNA form, the CDR3 reads TGCAGTGCTACCCGCGGGGTAGCGGGGGGGCCAGATACGCAGTATTTT.

This clonotype was counted only a few times. The chain combines TRBV20-1 with TRBJ1-2, with unresolved D. The CDR3 spans 11 residues. Germline values: CDR1 DFQATT, CDR2 SNEGSKA (reference sequence). The ends were cut back, 3 bases at V and 4 bases at J, with 6 bases in the middle. In DNA, the CDR3 is TGCAGTGCTAGGTCTAGCTATGGCTACACCTTC. This sequence encodes CSARSSYGYTF.

This clonotype has just a few counts. The genes are TRBV10-3 and TRBJ2-1; perhaps TRBD2 as D (5 bases). CDR1 and CDR2 from the germline V gene are ENHRY and SYGVKD. The CDR3 sequence is 15 residues long. V was clipped by 7 bases and J by 2 bases, with 15 bases between them. Written as DNA, the CDR3 is TGTGCCATCAACCAAAATCTAGCAACCTACAATGAGCAGTTCTTC. This codes for CAINQNLATYNEQFF.

The chain combines TRBV20-1 with TRBJ2-4; possible D gene TRBD2, 5 bases. This CDR3 is 13 amino acids long. V was pared by 0 bases and J by 4 bases, with 7 bases between. CDR1 and CDR2 (germline): DFQATT, SNEGSKA (reference sequence). CDR3 bases: TGCAGTGCTAGAGATACGGGGAAAAACATTCAGTACTTC. Translation: CSARDTGKNIQYF.

This clonotype turned up a few times. The chain carries TRBV15 and TRBJ2-3; perhaps D is TRBD1 or TRBD2 (5 bases each). Germline V CDR1 and CDR2: LNHNV, YYDKDF (reference sequence). The CDR3 totals 17 residues. V was trimmed by 4 bases and J by 2 bases, leaving 19 bases between them. CDR3 residues: CATSTLRGWLDTDTQYF. CDR3 nucleotides: TGTGCCACCAGCACCCTCCGGGGCTGGCTGGACACAGATACGCAGTATTTT.

This clonotype was seen only a few times. The chain has TRBV5-1 and TRBJ2-5, with no clear D. V dropped 0 bases and J dropped 5 bases, with 8 bases sitting between them. CDR3 length: 13 amino acids. Germline V gene sequence: CDR1 SGHRS, CDR2 YFSETQ. The CDR3 DNA is TGCGCCAGCAGCTTGGGGGATACGGAGACCCAGTACTTC. This sequence encodes CASSLGDTETQYF.

This clonotype occurred many times. The chain has TRBV27 and TRBJ2-7; D not resolved. The CDR3 is 12 residues long. V lost 3 bases and J lost 6, with 9 bases in between. Germline CDR1 reads MNHEY; CDR2 reads SMNVEV (reference sequence). The CDR3 region has the DNA TGTGCCAGCAGTTTTCTATCTGGCGAGCAGTACTTC. Protein product: CASSFLSGEQYF.

This clonotype showed up just a few times. The chain recombines TRBV18 with TRBJ2-2; 7 bases are shared with TRBD1. With V trimmed by 2 bases and J by 4 bases, 4 bases remained unmatched. The CDR3 spans 15 residues. CDR1 KGHSH and CDR2 LQKENI come from the germline V gene. The CDR3: CASSPLQGSTGELFF. The CDR3 DNA reads TGTGCCAGCTCACCATTACAGGGGAGCACCGGGGAGCTGTTTTTT.

In DNA, the CDR3 is TGTGCCACCAGTGATTTGAACCCACTAGCGGGTGAGCAGTTCTTC. Protein: CATSDLNPLAGEQFF. The chain uses TRBV24-1 and TRBJ2-1; 9 bases align to TRBD2. The CDR3 consists of 15 residues. Germline loops: CDR1 KGHDR, CDR2 SFDVKD. Trimming cost V 0 bases and J 9 bases; bases outside gene matches: 5.

This clonotype was counted many times. The CDR3 reads CASREQGAGNTEAFF. In nucleotides, the CDR3 is TGCGCCAGCAGAGAACAGGGGGCGGGGAACACTGAAGCTTTCTTT. The V gene is TRBV5-1, the J gene TRBJ1-1, with 9 positions matching TRBD1. The V and J ends lost 5 bases and 1 base, in that order; junction bases with no gene match: 6. The germline CDR1 and CDR2 sequences are SGHRS and YFSETQ. The CDR3 spans 15 residues.

This clonotype was seen only a few times. The chain combines TRBV27 with TRBJ1-2, with a tentative D call TRBD1 (5 bases). V was cut by 6 bases and J by 4 bases, with 21 bases left in between. Germline V gene sequence: CDR1 MNHEY, CDR2 SMNVEV (reference sequence). This CDR3 has 16 residues. The CDR3 region has the DNA TGTGCCAGCAGCACCGGGAGCAGGGCGGCGGGCTATGGCTACACCTTC. Its translation: CASSTGSRAAGYGYTF.

This clonotype came up a few times. The rearrangement joins TRBV24-1 to TRBJ2-1, with a weak D call TRBD2 (6 bases). Germline V gene data show CDR1 as KGHDR and CDR2 as SFDVKD. V was pared by 3 bases and J by 6 bases, with 20 bases between. The CDR3 totals 17 residues. The CDR3 DNA reads TGTGCCACCAGTGATCTCCCATGGGCGGGCGGGACCAATGAGCAGTTCTTC. This translates into CATSDLPWAGGTNEQFF.

This sequence joins TRBV29-1 and TRBJ2-1, with D possibly TRBD2 on 5 matching bases. The CDR3 is made up of 13 amino acids. V gave up 7 bases and J gave up 8 bases, with 18 bases separating them. The germline CDR1 and CDR2 sequences are SQVTM and ANQGSEA. CDR3 bases: TGCAGCGGTACAAAACTACTGGGAGATGAGCAGTTCTTC. Translation gives CSGTKLLGDEQFF.

This clonotype has at least ten counts. The chain joins TRBV12-5 to TRBJ1-1, with D tentatively TRBD1 (5 bases). Trimming took off 1 base at V and 5 bases at J, with 11 bases between the two ends. The CDR3 spans 14 residues. Germline V gene data show CDR1 as LGHNT and CDR2 as FRNRAP. The CDR3: CASGLALRATEAFF. In DNA form, the CDR3 reads TGTGCTAGTGGTTTGGCCCTCAGGGCGACTGAAGCTTTCTTT. The whole variable domain, remainder taken from reference TRBV12-5 and TRBJ1-1, is DARVTQTPRHKVTEMGQEVTMRCQPILGHNTVFWYRQTMMQGLELLAYFRNRAPLDDSGMPKDRFSAEMPDATLATLKIQPSEPRDSAVYFCASGLALRATEAFFGQGTRLTVV.

The gene calls are TRBV18 and TRBJ2-7; 14 bases align to TRBD2. Trimming at V came to 0 bases and at J to 7 bases, leaving 5 bases not matched to a gene. The CDR3 is 16 residues long. Germline lookup yields CDR1 KGHSH and CDR2 LQKENI. Here the CDR3 reads CASSPPGLAGVGEQYF. DNA for the CDR3: TGTGCCAGCTCACCACCGGGACTAGCGGGAGTTGGGGAGCAGTACTTC.

This clonotype was seen many times. The V and J genes are TRBV7-3 and TRBJ2-7, with 9 bases identical to TRBD2. The CDR3 is made up of 15 amino acids. In germline, CDR1 is SGHTA, CDR2 FQGTGA. The V gene end was trimmed by 2 bases and the J gene end by 0 bases; junction bases not matched to a gene: 2. The CDR3 sequence is CASSLLRGGSYEQYF. The CDR3 DNA sequence: TGTGCCAGCAGCTTATTGCGGGGGGGCTCCTACGAGCAGTACTTC.

This clonotype was detected many times. This chain uses TRBV12-3 or TRBV12-4 with TRBJ2-7, with 7 bases matching TRBD1. The CDR3 covers 13 residues. V gave up 7 bases and J gave up 0 bases; unmatched junction bases: 3. DNA of the CDR3: TGTGCCAGCACCCGGGACAGCTCCTACGAGCAGTACTTC. Its translation is CASTRDSSYEQYF.

This clonotype came up a few times. This chain links TRBV24-1 with TRBJ2-7; 10 nucleotides agree with TRBD1. The CDR3 has 15 amino acids. Germline CDR1 is KGHDR and CDR2 is SFDVKD. V shed 10 bases, J shed 5 bases, and the junction held 13 bases outside the gene matches. CDR3: CATNTTGQGSDEQYF. The CDR3 DNA follows: TGTGCCACTAACACAACGGGACAGGGGTCTGACGAGCAGTACTTC.